This T cell receptor (beta chain) was sequenced for a study of somatic mutations in cytotoxic T cells in rheumatoid arthritis (dated by TCRdb to about 2017). For the wider study: Before any treatment started and right after they were diagnosed, patients gave peripheral blood samples (around 30 ml EDTA). In newly diagnosed rheumatoid arthritis without treatment, the study examined if expanded CD8+ T-cell clones harbor somatic mutations, relying on TCRB deep sequencing to characterize clonality. TCRB deep sequencing was performed for roughly 69 rheumatoid arthritis patients and around 20 healthy controls. Sorted V beta1+ cells also underwent TCRB sequencing, and some V beta antibody-stained T-cell populations were flow-sorted at nearly 100% purity on a FACSAria II or Sony SH800. Median age was essentially the same in the patient group and the control group.

General study outcomes and caveats: In about an eighth of the roughly 65 patients, more than 20% of CD8+ cells belonged to the largest CD8+ clone, while several identical CD8+ TCRB sequences were shared between blood and synovial fluid. The expanded CD8+ clones had unknown antigen targets, and not appearing in virus-specific databases did not rule out that they were virus-specific. CD8+ T-cell clonality in rheumatoid arthritis patients was not significantly different from that in age-matched healthy controls. In patients, CD8+ clonality rose with age (Spearman r ≈ 0.49), which was not the case in healthy controls.

TCRB CDR3 sequencing used the immunoSEQ assay on genomic DNA. The original methods were these. When patient CD8+ clones exceeding 1% were checked against published virus-specific TCRB sequences, only a few matched. Analyses were restricted to productive TCRB rearrangements. Defining a clone by its unique TCRB CDR3 sequence, the study calculated clonality as a productive clonality index derived from Shannon entropy. The template counts of each clone relative to the total templates per sample were used to calculate repertoire overlap between two samples. A correlation with a Spearman r of around 0.6 was found between V-gene usage by flow cytometry and V-gene usage by TCRB sequencing. TCRdb re-hosts the immuneACCESS table, in-frame sequences only. Its copies lack some clones; in the studies checked, an unresolved V gene accounts for under half of them, and the cause for the rest is not known. The V and J calls and the clone size are those of that table, but D and trimming were determined from the DNA. In all, the sample holds 14,000 or so clones, and approximately 80% of those were seen once. Less than 9% of the sample comes from the top ten.

Concerning this clone itself: What this receptor recognizes is not known. No clone much larger than this one lies a single base away; base qualities are absent.

Flow cytometry confirmed the purity of CD4+ and CD8+ cells that had been isolated by positive magnetic bead selection on an AutoMACS. Clonal expansions were first screened by flow cytometry with a TCR V beta antibody panel, then characterized by TCRB deep sequencing of sorted CD8+ fractions. Peripheral blood mononuclear cells were isolated by Ficoll-Paque PLUS density gradient separation. DNA was extracted from CD4-enriched, CD8-enriched or PBMC samples with Nucleospin Tissue or Tissue XS kits and quantified with a Qubit 2.0 fluorometer. The TCR sequence derives from an adult with rheumatoid arthritis. The sample taken for sequencing was CD8+ T cells sorted from blood.

CDR3 sequence: CASSIDIPGLLNEQFF. The sequence in DNA is TGTGCCAGTAGTATAGACATTCCGGGACTCCTCAATGAGCAGTTCTTC. This chain joins TRBV19 to TRBJ2-1; TRBD2 is possibly the D segment (6 matching bases). CDR1 and CDR2, per the germline V gene (reference sequence), are LNHDA and SQIVND. Including cysteine and phenylalanine, the CDR3 has 16 amino acids. Only CDR3 DNA remains: 48 bases, in frame from the first base. Relative to germline, V is 0 bases shorter and J is 6 bases shorter, with 15 bases between their ends.